Listed below are T cell receptor beta chains from one sample, sequenced in a study of Graves' ophthalmopathy and Graves' hyperthyroidism. Using its own MiXCR run on the multiplex PCR reads, TCRdb lists one record per CDR3 protein. The sample records hundreds of thousands of distinct CDR3 sequences, about 20% being singletons. Sequences were obtained from peripheral blood. The receptors were sampled from a young woman with stable Graves' hyperthyroidism. Some clones in this sample may be carry-over from other donors' samples. The CDR3 runs from the conserved cysteine through the conserved F or W. Clone size is not always given. Where it is, it says once, few, many or a class for expanded clones.

>many|TRBV20-1|TRBJ2-7
CSAAPLKYEQYF
>few|TRBV29-1|TRBJ1-1
CSDHDEDTEDFF
>-|TRBV6-2/TRBV6-3|TRBJ1-6
CASQNRGWSYNSPLHF
>many|TRBV25-1|TRBJ1-1
CASSEYTEAFF
>-|TRBV7-3|TRBJ2-7
CASSLGGTSGPYEQYF
>many|TRBV27|TRBJ1-2
CASSLSWQEGGYTF
>few|TRBV11-2|TRBJ1-1
CASSWDTLGARITEAFF
>many|TRBV11-1|TRBJ1-6
CASSLAEGTGIMALHF
>many|TRBV29-1|TRBJ1-2
CSVVTDTGRLIYGYTF
>-|TRBV6-5|TRBJ2-7
CASSLSERYEQYF
>-|TRBV6-1|TRBJ2-2
CASSEGGDRTTGELFF
>many|TRBV6-1|TRBJ1-1
CASSERSRDLSNTEAFF
>many|TRBV7-3|TRBJ1-1
CASSSQGNTEAFF
>once|TRBV19|TRBJ1-1
CASSIGGAVRTEAFF
>-|TRBV19|TRBJ2-7
CVSRQGLAATYEQYF
>once|TRBV12-5|TRBJ2-5
CASGPLGLAGGETQYF
>many|TRBV19|TRBJ1-1
CATSGKGQTEAFF
>-|TRBV9|TRBJ2-5
CASSAQVGRGTQYF
>many|TRBV19|TRBJ1-2
CASSRRDGSYGYTF
>few|TRBV29-1|TRBJ2-7
CSVEDPPRSSVGEQYF
>-|TRBV12-3/TRBV12-4|TRBJ2-7
CASRPSGLAHEQYF
>many|TRBV10-3|TRBJ2-5
CAISGTGGQETQYF
>many|TRBV28|TRBJ2-1
CASSLGTSTYNEQFF
>-|TRBV24-1|TRBJ1-5
CATSATSGGGFDQPQHF